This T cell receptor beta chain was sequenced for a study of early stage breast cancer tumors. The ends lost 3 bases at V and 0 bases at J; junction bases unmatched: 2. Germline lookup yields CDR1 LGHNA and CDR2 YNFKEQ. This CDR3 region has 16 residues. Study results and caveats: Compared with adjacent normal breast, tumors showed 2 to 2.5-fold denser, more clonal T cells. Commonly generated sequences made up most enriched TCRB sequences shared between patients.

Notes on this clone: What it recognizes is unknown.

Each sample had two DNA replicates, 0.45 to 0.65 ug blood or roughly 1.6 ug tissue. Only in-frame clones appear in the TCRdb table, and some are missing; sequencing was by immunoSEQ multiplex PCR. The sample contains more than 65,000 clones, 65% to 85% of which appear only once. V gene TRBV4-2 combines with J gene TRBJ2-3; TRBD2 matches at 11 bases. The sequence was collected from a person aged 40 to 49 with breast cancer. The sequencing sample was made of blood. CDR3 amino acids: CASSQGLAASTDTQYF. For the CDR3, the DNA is TGTGCCAGCAGCCAGGGACTAGCGGCTAGCACAGATACGCAGTATTTT.